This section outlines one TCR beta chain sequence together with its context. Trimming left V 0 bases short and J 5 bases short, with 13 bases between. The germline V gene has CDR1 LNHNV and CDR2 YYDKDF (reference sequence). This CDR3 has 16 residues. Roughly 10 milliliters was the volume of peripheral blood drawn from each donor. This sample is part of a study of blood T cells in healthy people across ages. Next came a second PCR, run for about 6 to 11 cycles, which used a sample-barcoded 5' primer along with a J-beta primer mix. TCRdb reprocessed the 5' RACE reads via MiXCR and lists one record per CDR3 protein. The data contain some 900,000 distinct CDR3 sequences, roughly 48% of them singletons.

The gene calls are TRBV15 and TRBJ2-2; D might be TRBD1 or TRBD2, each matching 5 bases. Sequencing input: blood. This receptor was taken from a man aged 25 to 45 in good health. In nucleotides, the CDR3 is TGTGCCACCAGCAGAGATCGTTGGGGGTATACCGGGGAGCTGTTTTTT. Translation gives CATSRDRWGYTGELFF.